Shown below are 32 T cell receptor beta chains from a single sample sequenced in a study of vaccination and CD4 T cells after COVID-19. No antigen has been identified for these receptors. An Oncomine TCR Beta short-read assay was used to sequence the DNA from cultured CD4+ T cells. TCRdb ran MiXCR on the PCR reads and lists one entry per CDR3 protein. The sample has about 25,000 distinct CDR3 sequences; around 48% are singletons. Treatment indicated: roughly 10-day PBMC culture with coronavirus spike peptide pools or control peptides (ViraFEST assay). The specimen was CD4+ T cells from blood, cultured in vitro. These receptors were collected from a human donor who had recovered from COVID-19.

This chain uses TRBV11-3 with TRBJ2-3; TRBD2 matches 9 bases. V gave up 5 bases and J gave up 1 base; unmatched junction bases: 7. The CDR3 consists of 16 residues. Germline loops: CDR1 SGHNT, CDR2 YENEEA. CDR3 amino acids: CASSQIAGAGTDTQYF. CDR3 in DNA: TGTGCCAGCAGCCAAATAGCGGGAGCGGGCACAGATACGCAGTATTTT.

The V gene is TRBV24-1, the J gene TRBJ2-6; TRBD1 might be the D (6 bases). The V end lost 2 bases, the J end lost 2 bases, and 6 bases lay between the germline ends. There are 15 residues in the CDR3. The germline CDR1 and CDR2 sequences are KGHDR and SFDVKD. CDR3: CATSDSGAGANVLTF. CDR3 DNA: TGTGCCACCAGTGATTCAGGGGCTGGGGCCAACGTCCTGACTTTC.

This clonotype came up a few times. The chain couples TRBV6-4 to TRBJ2-7, with 7 nucleotides matching TRBD1. This CDR3 spans 17 amino acids. Germline-derived CDR1 and CDR2 are MRHNA and SNTAGT. Trimming cost V 8 bases and J 6 bases; bases outside gene matches: 22. The DNA of the CDR3 is TGTGCCAGCGGGCCCAGGGACAGCGTTTCCCCTTTTCGCGAGCAGTACTTC. Protein: CASGPRDSVSPFREQYF.

This sequence joins TRBV9 and TRBJ2-1; 10 positions match TRBD2. CDR1 and CDR2 from the germline V gene are SGDLS and YYNGEE. Trimming cost V 0 bases and J 4 bases; bases outside gene matches: 7. The CDR3 runs 17 residues. CDR3 region: CASSVAVASGGYNEQFF. CDR3 DNA: TGTGCCAGCAGCGTAGCAGTCGCTAGCGGGGGATACAATGAGCAGTTCTTC.

The rearrangement links TRBV6-1 to TRBJ1-2, with D possibly matching TRBD1 (5 bases). Germline V gives CDR1 MNHNS, CDR2 SASEGT. The V and J ends lost 2 bases and 0 bases respectively, with 13 bases between them. The CDR3 contains 16 residues. In DNA form, the CDR3 reads TGTGCCAGCAGTGAAAGAGGGGACCCCACTAACTATGGCTACACCTTC. Amino acids: CASSERGDPTNYGYTF.

This sequence joins TRBV5-5 and TRBJ1-5, with TRBD1 matching over 7 bases. With 5 bases clipped from V and 4 bases from J, the junction kept 15 bases outside the gene matches. CDR1 and CDR2 from the germline V gene are SGHKS and YYEKEE (reference sequence). The CDR3 runs to 17 residues. CDR3 region: CASSFGLTGNSNQPQHF. In DNA form, the CDR3 reads TGTGCCAGCAGTTTTGGATTGACAGGGAACTCAAATCAGCCCCAGCATTTT.

In its sample, this clonotype was seen once. This rearrangement joins TRBV5-5 to TRBJ1-5; 7 nucleotides align to TRBD1. CDR3 length equals 16 residues. Germline-derived CDR1 and CDR2 are SGHKS and YYEKEE (reference sequence). The J segment lost 6 bases and the V segment lost 3 bases, leaving 12 bases of the junction unmatched. CDR3 coding DNA: TGTGCCAGCAGCTCACAGACAGGGTTGGGCGGTCAGCCCCAGCATTTT. Encoded protein: CASSSQTGLGGQPQHF.

Only one count was recorded for this clonotype. This rearrangement joins TRBV20-1 to TRBJ2-7; D call uncertain. Germline loops: CDR1 DFQATT, CDR2 SNEGSKA (reference sequence). This CDR3 is 12 amino acids long. Trimming cost V 4 bases and J 3 bases, with 10 bases left between them. CDR3: CSAIENIYEQYF. In nucleotides, the CDR3 is TGCAGTGCTATAGAAAACATCTACGAGCAGTACTTC.

The V call is TRBV12-3 or TRBV12-4, the J call TRBJ2-2; TRBD1 might be the D (5 bases). The V gene lost 6 bases and the J gene lost 6 bases, with 11 bases spanning the gap. This CDR3 is built from 13 residues. The CDR3: CASSKPGPGELFF. CDR3 DNA sequence: TGTGCCAGCAGCAAACCAGGGCCCGGGGAGCTGTTTTTT.

The chain has TRBV10-3 and TRBJ2-3, with 7 positions matching TRBD2. Looked up from germline, CDR1 is ENHRY and CDR2 is SYGVKD. V was pared by 5 bases and J by 0 bases, with 8 bases of the junction left unmatched. The CDR3 length is 16 residues. CDR3 coding DNA: TGTGCCATCAGTACTCCGGGACTAACTAGCACAGATACGCAGTATTTT. Protein: CAISTPGLTSTDTQYF.

This clonotype is medium-sized. The chain has TRBV2 and TRBJ1-2; TRBD1 matches at 7 bases. Germline V gives CDR1 SNHLY, CDR2 FYNNEI. After removal of 10 bases from V and 8 bases from J, the junction contained 7 bases not matched to a gene. The CDR3 totals 11 residues. The CDR3 spells CATDRDGGYTF. The CDR3, as DNA: TGTGCCACAGACAGGGATGGCGGCTACACCTTC.

V is TRBV5-4 and J is TRBJ2-2, with a weak D call TRBD2 (6 bases). V was cut by 4 bases and J by 4 bases, with 8 bases left in between. This CDR3 is built from 13 residues. The germline V gene has CDR1 SGHNT and CDR2 YYREEE (reference sequence). The CDR3 reads CASSVTSTGELFF. CDR3 DNA sequence: TGTGCCAGCAGCGTGACTAGCACCGGGGAGCTGTTTTTT.

This clonotype was recorded a few times. The V gene is TRBV19, the J gene TRBJ2-3; a weak D match, TRBD2 (5 bases). V was pared by 3 bases and J by 4 bases, with 17 bases between. CDR1 and CDR2 (germline): LNHDA, SQIVND (reference sequence). The CDR3 length is 16 residues. DNA for the CDR3: TGTGCCAGTAGTATTCCTAGCTCCATTTTGGCAGATACGCAGTATTTT. It translates to CASSIPSSILADTQYF.

The chain recombines TRBV11-3 with TRBJ1-6; D is ambiguous. The CDR3 extends over 13 amino acids. Germline V gives CDR1 SGHNT, CDR2 YENEEA. V lost 5 bases and J 13 bases, leaving 15 bases between the germline ends. The DNA for the CDR3 is TGTGCCAGCAGCGCGGACGGCCATGCTCCCCTCCACTTT. Translating gives CASSADGHAPLHF.

The chain links TRBV7-7 to TRBJ2-5; no clear D gene. The germline V gene has CDR1 SSHAT and CDR2 FNYEAQ (reference sequence). This CDR3 spans 12 amino acids. Trimming pared 10 bases from V and 0 bases from J, leaving 9 bases between. CDR3 in amino acids: CATSRNQETQYF. In DNA, the CDR3 is TGTGCCACATCCAGGAACCAAGAGACCCAGTACTTC.

The V and J genes are TRBV20-1 and TRBJ1-2; TRBD1 matches 8 bases. The germline gives CDR1 DFQATT, CDR2 SNEGSKA (reference sequence). The CDR3 has 12 residues. The V and J ends lost 5 bases and 5 bases, in that order; junction bases with no gene match: 4. The CDR3 loop reads CSAADRGYGYTF. Here the CDR3 DNA reads TGCAGTGCTGCCGACAGGGGTTATGGCTACACCTTC.

This clonotype has only a few counts. This sequence joins TRBV10-1 and TRBJ2-1; weak D call: TRBD1 (6 bases). The V gene's germline CDR1 is WNHNN and CDR2 SYGVQD (reference sequence). Trimming pared 5 bases from V and 3 bases from J, leaving 14 bases between. This CDR3 is 15 amino acids long. CDR3 loop: CASSLDSKFYNEQFF. For the CDR3, the DNA is TGCGCCAGCAGTTTGGACAGCAAATTCTACAATGAGCAGTTCTTC.

The rearrangement uses TRBV7-9 and TRBJ2-2; possible D gene TRBD2, 5 bases. V was shortened by 5 bases and J by 3 bases, with 10 bases between the two germline ends. Per germline, CDR1 SEHNR and CDR2 FQNEAQ (reference sequence). The CDR3 runs 14 residues. As DNA, the CDR3 is TGTGCCAGCAGCCTCCCGCGGGACACCGGGGAGCTGTTTTTT. This translates into CASSLPRDTGELFF.

This clonotype was counted a few times. The rearrangement links TRBV7-9 to TRBJ2-7; D gene uncertain. The germline V gene has CDR1 SEHNR and CDR2 FQNEAQ (reference sequence). The CDR3 runs to 15 residues. V was trimmed by 1 base and J by 5 bases, leaving 15 bases between them. CDR3 sequence: CASSLDVGRLNEQYF. In DNA form, the CDR3 reads TGTGCCAGCAGCTTAGATGTAGGAAGACTCAACGAGCAGTACTTC.

This sequence joins TRBV12-3 or TRBV12-4 and TRBJ2-7, with D possibly matching TRBD1 (5 bases). CDR3 length: 14 amino acids. V was pared by 3 bases and J by 2 bases, with 11 bases between. The CDR3 nucleotides read TGTGCCAGCAGTTTTCATCTACAGGCCTACGAGCAGTACTTC. Protein product: CASSFHLQAYEQYF.

The V and J genes are TRBV27 and TRBJ1-1, with a tentative D call TRBD1 (6 bases). CDR3 length: 14 amino acids. From germline, CDR1 is MNHEY and CDR2 SMNVEV (reference sequence). The V gene lost 7 bases and the J gene lost 1 base, with 13 bases spanning the gap. CDR3 bases: TGTGCCAGCAAGCCGGTAGGGGGGAACACTGAAGCTTTCTTT. This encodes CASKPVGGNTEAFF.

The chain combines TRBV19 with TRBJ2-1; 10 nucleotides line up with TRBD2. Germline V CDR1 and CDR2: LNHDA, SQIVND (reference sequence). The CDR3 covers 16 residues. V trimming: 4 bases; J trimming: 6 bases; junction bases outside the gene matches: 9. CDR3 amino acids: CASSTPLAGGSNEQFF. In DNA, the CDR3 is TGTGCCAGTAGTACGCCATTAGCGGGAGGATCCAATGAGCAGTTCTTC.

V and J are TRBV19 and TRBJ1-2, with a tentative D call TRBD1 (6 bases). Germline V gene sequence: CDR1 LNHDA, CDR2 SQIVND (reference sequence). The CDR3 contains 10 residues. V was cut by 10 bases and J by 9 bases, with 12 bases left in between. CDR3 bases: TGTGCCACCAGGGGCTTAAGCTACACCTTC. Protein: CATRGLSYTF.

V and J are TRBV12-1 and TRBJ1-5; the table calls TRBD1, which could not be checked here. TRBV12-1 is labeled a pseudogene. The CDR3 runs to 15 residues. The CDR3 DNA follows: TGTGCCAGCAGCTTTGCGAACAGGGCCGGGGGGCCCCAGCATTTT. Translating it yields CASSFANRAGGPQHF.

This chain joins TRBV5-4 and TRBJ1-2; TRBD1 is a possible D gene (6 bases). V was shortened by 1 base and J by 7 bases, with 11 bases between the two germline ends. This CDR3 is built from 13 residues. In germline, CDR1 is SGHNT, CDR2 YYREEE (reference sequence). In nucleotides, the CDR3 is TGTGCCAGCAGCTTGAGGGCAGGGGCTGGCTACACCTTC. It translates to CASSLRAGAGYTF.

The rearrangement uses TRBV2 and TRBJ2-3; tentative D call: TRBD1 (8 bases). The V and J ends lost 6 bases and 6 bases respectively, with 19 bases between them. CDR1 is SNHLY, CDR2 FYNNEI, per germline. CDR3 length: 15 amino acids. DNA for the CDR3: TGTGCCAGCAGGAACAGGGGGGGGGGAGGGGATACGCAGTATTTT. As protein: CASRNRGGGGDTQYF.

This clonotype has just one count. J is TRBJ2-1 and V is TRBV6-5; 7 bases are shared with TRBD1. Germline V lookup: CDR1 MNHEY, CDR2 SVGAGI. V lost 2 bases to trimming and J lost 7 bases; unmatched junction nucleotides: 8. The CDR3 contains 15 residues. CDR3 DNA sequence: TGTGCCAGCAGTTACGTAGGGGGCAGTCGAAATGAGCAGTTCTTC. Translation gives CASSYVGGSRNEQFF.

CDR3 in amino acids: CATSDYGGGQETQYF. In DNA form, the CDR3 reads TGTGCCACCAGTGATTACGGGGGGGGCCAAGAGACCCAGTACTTC. The chain recombines TRBV24-1 with TRBJ2-5, with 8 bases matching TRBD2. Unmatched junction bases numbered 2, after V lost 2 bases and J lost 1 base. CDR1 and CDR2 from the germline V gene are KGHDR and SFDVKD. There are 15 residues in the CDR3.

In its sample, this clonotype was seen a few times. J is TRBJ2-1 and V is TRBV6-5; 7 bases line up with TRBD2. The V segment lost 2 bases and the J segment 8 bases; nucleotides outside the gene matches: 6. Per germline, CDR1 MNHEY and CDR2 SVGAGI. This CDR3 spans 14 amino acids. The CDR3 protein is CASSYREARDEQFF. The CDR3 nucleotides read TGTGCCAGCAGTTACCGGGAGGCACGTGATGAGCAGTTCTTC.

A word on this clonotype: Sequence at one end of the junction differs from germline and may be a read error. The rearrangement links TRBV7-8 to TRBJ2-5; D is undetermined. The CDR3 extends over 13 amino acids. In germline, CDR1 is SGHVS, CDR2 FQNEAQ. The CDR3 loop is CASGFANRETQYF. CDR3 in DNA: TGTGCCAGCGGCTTCGCAAACAGAGAGACCCAGTACTTC.

The chain employs TRBV10-3 and TRBJ1-3, with 8 bases aligning to TRBD1. J lost 0 bases, V lost 11 bases, and 6 bases had no gene match. Looked up from germline, CDR1 is ENHRY and CDR2 is SYGVKD. This CDR3 is 14 amino acids long. In DNA, the CDR3 is TGTGCCGCTACCGGGACAGGCTCTGGAAACACCATATATTTT. Protein product: CAATGTGSGNTIYF.

The chain joins TRBV15 to TRBJ1-2; perhaps TRBD1 as D (6 bases). Germline V gene data show CDR1 as LNHNV and CDR2 as YYDKDF (reference sequence). The V gene lost 0 bases and the J gene lost 2 bases, with 13 bases spanning the gap. The CDR3 extends over 16 amino acids. In DNA, the CDR3 is TGTGCCACCAGCAGAGATCATGTGACAGGCAACTATGGCTACACCTTC. Translation gives CATSRDHVTGNYGYTF. Full variable domain (rest looked up from reference TRBV15 and TRBJ1-2): DAMVIQNPRYQVTQFGKPVTLSCSQTLNHNVMYWYQQKSSQAPKLLFHYYDKDFNNEADTPDNFQSRRPNTSFCFLDIRSPGLGDTAMYLCATSRDHVTGNYGYTFGSGTRLTVV.